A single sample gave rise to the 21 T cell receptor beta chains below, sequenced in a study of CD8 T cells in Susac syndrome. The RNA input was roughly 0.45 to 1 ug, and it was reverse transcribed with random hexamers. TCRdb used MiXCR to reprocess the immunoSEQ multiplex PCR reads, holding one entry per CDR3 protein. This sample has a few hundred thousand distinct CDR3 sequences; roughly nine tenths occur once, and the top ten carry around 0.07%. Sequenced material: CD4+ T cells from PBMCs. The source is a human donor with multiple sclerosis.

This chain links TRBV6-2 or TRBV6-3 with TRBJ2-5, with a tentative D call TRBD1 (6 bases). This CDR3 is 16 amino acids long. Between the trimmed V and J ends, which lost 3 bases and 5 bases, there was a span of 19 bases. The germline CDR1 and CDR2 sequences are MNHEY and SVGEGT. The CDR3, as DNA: TGTGCCAGCAGTTATCCGATAACAGGGATTGTGGAGACCCAGTACTTC. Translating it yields CASSYPITGIVETQYF.

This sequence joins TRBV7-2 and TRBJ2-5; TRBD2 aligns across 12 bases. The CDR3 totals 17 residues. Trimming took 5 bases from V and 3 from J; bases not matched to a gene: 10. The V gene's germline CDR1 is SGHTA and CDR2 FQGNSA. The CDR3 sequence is CASSPGDLAGGKETQYF. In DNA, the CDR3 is TGTGCCAGCAGCCCCGGAGACCTAGCGGGAGGGAAAGAGACCCAGTACTTC.

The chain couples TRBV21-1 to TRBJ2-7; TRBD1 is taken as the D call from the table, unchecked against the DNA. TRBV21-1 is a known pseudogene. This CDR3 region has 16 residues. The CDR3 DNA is TGTGCCAGCAGCAAAGGTCCCAGAGACGGAGACTACGAGCAGTACTTC. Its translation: CASSKGPRDGDYEQYF.

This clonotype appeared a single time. CDR3 bases: TGCAGTGCGGATCGGGGGGGTAGCGTGAGCACAGATACGCAGTATTTT. It is translated as CSADRGGSVSTDTQYF. J is TRBJ2-3 and V is TRBV20-1; 8 nucleotides line up with TRBD2. CDR1 and CDR2 from the germline V gene are DFQATT and SNEGSKA (reference sequence). J was trimmed by 0 bases and V by 6 bases; bases with no gene match: 11. This CDR3 contains 16 residues.

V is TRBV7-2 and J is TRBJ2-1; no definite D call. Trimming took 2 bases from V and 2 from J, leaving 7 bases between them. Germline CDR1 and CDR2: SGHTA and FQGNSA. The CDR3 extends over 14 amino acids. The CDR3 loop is CASSLLGTYNEQFF. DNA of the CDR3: TGTGCCAGCAGCTTACTAGGGACCTACAATGAGCAGTTCTTC.

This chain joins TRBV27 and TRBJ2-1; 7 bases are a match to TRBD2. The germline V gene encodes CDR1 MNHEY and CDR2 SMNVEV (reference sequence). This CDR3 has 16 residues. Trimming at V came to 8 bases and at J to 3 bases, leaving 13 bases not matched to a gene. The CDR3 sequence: CASGGQGLAVYNEQFF. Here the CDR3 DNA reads TGTGCCAGCGGAGGGCAAGGGCTAGCGGTCTACAATGAGCAGTTCTTC.

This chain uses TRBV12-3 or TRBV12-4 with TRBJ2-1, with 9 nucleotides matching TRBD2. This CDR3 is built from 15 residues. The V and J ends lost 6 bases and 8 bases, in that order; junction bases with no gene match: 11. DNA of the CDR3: TGTGCCAGCAGACCTACGGGACTAGCTGGGCATGAGCAGTTCTTC. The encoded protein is CASRPTGLAGHEQFF.

The CDR3 DNA sequence: TGCAGTGCTAGCTCCGGGACTAGCGCCTACAATGAGCAGTTCTTC. Translation: CSASSGTSAYNEQFF. The rearrangement joins TRBV20-1 to TRBJ2-1; 10 bases line up with TRBD2. Germline V CDR1 and CDR2: DFQATT, SNEGSKA (reference sequence). The CDR3 consists of 15 residues. J was trimmed by 2 bases and V by 3 bases; bases with no gene match: 4.

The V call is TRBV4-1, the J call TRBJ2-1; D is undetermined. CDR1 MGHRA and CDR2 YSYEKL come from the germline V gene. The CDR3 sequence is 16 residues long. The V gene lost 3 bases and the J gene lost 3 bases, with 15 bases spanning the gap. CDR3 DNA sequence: TGCGCCAGCAGCCAGGTGGGTAGAGGTCGCTACAATGAGCAGTTCTTC. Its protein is CASSQVGRGRYNEQFF.

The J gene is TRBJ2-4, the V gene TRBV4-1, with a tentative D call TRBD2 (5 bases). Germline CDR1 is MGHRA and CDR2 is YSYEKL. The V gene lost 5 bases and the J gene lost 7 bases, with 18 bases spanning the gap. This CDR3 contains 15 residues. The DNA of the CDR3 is TGCGCCAGCAGCACAGCTCGGGCTTCGGGGAACATTCAGTACTTC. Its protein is CASSTARASGNIQYF.

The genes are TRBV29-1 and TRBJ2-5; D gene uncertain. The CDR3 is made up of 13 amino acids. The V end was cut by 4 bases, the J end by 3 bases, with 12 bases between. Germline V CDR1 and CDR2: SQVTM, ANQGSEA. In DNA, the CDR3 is TGCAGCGTTGCCCTTAGGTGGAAAGAGACCCAGTACTTC. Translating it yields CSVALRWKETQYF. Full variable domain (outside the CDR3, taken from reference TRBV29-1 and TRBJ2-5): SAVISQKPSRDICQRGTSLTIQCQVDSQVTMMFWYRQQPGQSLTLIATANQGSEATYESGFVIDKFPISRPNLTFSTLTVSNMSPEDSSIYLCSVALRWKETQYFGPGTRLLVL.

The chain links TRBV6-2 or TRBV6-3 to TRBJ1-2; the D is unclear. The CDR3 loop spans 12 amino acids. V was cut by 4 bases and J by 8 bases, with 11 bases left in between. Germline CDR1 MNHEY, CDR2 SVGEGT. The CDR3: CASSFRFGGYTF. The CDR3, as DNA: TGTGCCAGCAGTTTCAGGTTCGGAGGCTACACCTTC.

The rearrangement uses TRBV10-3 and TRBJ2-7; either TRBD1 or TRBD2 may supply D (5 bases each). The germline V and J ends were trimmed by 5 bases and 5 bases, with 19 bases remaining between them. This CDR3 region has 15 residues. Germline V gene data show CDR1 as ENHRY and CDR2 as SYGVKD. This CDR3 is CAISNRDLVVNEQYF. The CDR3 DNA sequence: TGTGCCATCAGTAACCGGGACCTGGTCGTCAACGAGCAGTACTTC.

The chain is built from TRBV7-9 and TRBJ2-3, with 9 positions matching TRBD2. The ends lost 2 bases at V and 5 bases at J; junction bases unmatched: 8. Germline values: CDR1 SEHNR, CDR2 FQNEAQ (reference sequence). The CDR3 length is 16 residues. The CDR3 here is CASSLSGGGAKDTQYF. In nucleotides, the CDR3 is TGTGCCAGCAGCTTAAGCGGCGGGGGGGCAAAAGATACGCAGTATTTT.

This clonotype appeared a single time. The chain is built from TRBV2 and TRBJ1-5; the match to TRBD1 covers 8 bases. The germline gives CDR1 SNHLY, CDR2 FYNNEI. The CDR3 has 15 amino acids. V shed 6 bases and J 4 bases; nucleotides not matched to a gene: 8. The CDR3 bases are TGTGCCAGCAGCGCAGGGGGCTGGGGTAATCAGCCCCAGCATTTT. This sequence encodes CASSAGGWGNQPQHF.

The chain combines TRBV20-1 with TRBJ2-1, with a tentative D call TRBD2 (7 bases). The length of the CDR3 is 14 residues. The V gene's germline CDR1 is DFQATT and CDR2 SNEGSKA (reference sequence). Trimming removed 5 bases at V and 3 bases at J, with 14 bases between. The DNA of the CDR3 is TGCAGTGCTGGGGGGGGGCCCGGCTACAATGAGCAGTTCTTC. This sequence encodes CSAGGGPGYNEQFF.

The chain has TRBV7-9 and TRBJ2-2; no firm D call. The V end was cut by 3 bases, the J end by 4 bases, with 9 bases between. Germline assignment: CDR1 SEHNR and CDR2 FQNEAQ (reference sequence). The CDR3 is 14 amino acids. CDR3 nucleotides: TGTGCCAGCAGCTTTGGGTCTGGCACCGGGGAGCTGTTTTTT. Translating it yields CASSFGSGTGELFF. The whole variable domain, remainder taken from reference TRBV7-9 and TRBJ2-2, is DTGVSQNPRHKITKRGQNVTFRCDPISEHNRLYWYRQTLGQGPEFLTYFQNEAQLEKSRLLSDRFSAERPKGSFSTLEIQRTEQGDSAMYLCASSFGSGTGELFFGEGSRLTVL.

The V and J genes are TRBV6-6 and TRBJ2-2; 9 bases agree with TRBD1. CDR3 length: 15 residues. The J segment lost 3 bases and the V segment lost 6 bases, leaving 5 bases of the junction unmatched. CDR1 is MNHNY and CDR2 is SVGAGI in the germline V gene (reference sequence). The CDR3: CASRRDRVDTGELFF. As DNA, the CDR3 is TGTGCCAGCAGGCGGGACAGGGTTGACACCGGGGAGCTGTTTTTT.

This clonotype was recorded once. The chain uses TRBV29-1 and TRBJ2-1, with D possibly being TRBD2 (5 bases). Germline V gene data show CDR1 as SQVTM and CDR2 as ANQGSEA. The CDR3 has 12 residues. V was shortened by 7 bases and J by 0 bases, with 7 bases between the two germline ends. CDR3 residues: CSGGDSYNEQFF. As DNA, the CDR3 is TGCAGCGGGGGAGACTCCTACAATGAGCAGTTCTTC.

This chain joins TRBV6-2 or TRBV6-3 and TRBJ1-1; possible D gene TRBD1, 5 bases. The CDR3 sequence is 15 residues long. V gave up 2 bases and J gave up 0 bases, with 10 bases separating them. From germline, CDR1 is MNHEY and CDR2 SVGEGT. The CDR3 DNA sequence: TGTGCCAGCAGTTACCGTCGGGGGGTGAACACTGAAGCTTTCTTT. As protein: CASSYRRGVNTEAFF.

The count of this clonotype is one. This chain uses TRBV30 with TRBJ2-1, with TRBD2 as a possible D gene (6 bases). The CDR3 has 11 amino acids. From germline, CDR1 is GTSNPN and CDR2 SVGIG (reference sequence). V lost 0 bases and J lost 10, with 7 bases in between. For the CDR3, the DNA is TGTGCCTGGAGTGTACGGGAGGAGCAGTTCTTC. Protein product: CAWSVREEQFF.